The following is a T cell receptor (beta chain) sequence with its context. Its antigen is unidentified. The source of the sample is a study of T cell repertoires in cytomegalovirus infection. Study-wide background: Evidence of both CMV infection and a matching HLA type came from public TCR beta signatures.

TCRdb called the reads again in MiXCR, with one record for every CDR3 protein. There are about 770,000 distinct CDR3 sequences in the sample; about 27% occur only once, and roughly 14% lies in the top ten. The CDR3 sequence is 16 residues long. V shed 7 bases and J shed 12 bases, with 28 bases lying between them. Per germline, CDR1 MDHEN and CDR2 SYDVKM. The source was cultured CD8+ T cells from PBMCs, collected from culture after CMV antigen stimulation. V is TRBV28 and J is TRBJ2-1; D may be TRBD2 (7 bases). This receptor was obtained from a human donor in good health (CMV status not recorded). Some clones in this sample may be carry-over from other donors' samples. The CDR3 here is CASTLTGGGASHAQFF. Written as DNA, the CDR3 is TGTGCCAGCACCCTAACTGGAGGGGGGGCCTCCCATGCGCAGTTCTTC.